Listed below are T cell receptor beta chains from one sample, sequenced in a study of patients and donors after allogeneic stem cell transplantation. TCRdb independently ran MiXCR on the RT-PCR reads; one entry per CDR3 protein. This sample carries some 87,000 distinct CDR3 sequences, 48% of them seen once, and the ten largest clones take 60% to 75%. The sample was blood, either unsorted or a sorted T cell fraction (not recorded which). The receptors derive from a human donor who was either an allogeneic HSCT recipient or a stem cell or donor lymphocyte infusion donor (not recorded which). It is not recorded whose cells these are; they may come from a transplant donor. Both conserved end residues are part of each CDR3. Fields, in order: D gene, clone size, J gene, V gene, CDR3 protein, CDR3 DNA. The D gene is left open where the match is weak. Expanded clones get a size class; other rows say once, few or many, or leave the size out.

D gene: -
clone size: few
J gene: TRBJ1-1
V gene: TRBV5-1
CDR3 protein: CASRTSGDTEAFF
CDR3 DNA: TGCGCCAGCAGAACATCAGGGGACACTGAAGCTTTCTTT

D gene: -
clone size: -
J gene: TRBJ1-1
V gene: TRBV28
CDR3 protein: CASSSTDSNTEAFF
CDR3 DNA: TGTGCCAGCAGTTCGACAGATTCGAACACTGAAGCTTTCTTT

D gene: -
clone size: -
J gene: TRBJ1-4
V gene: TRBV5-1
CDR3 protein: CASSLGSLNEKLFF
CDR3 DNA: TGCGCCAGCAGCTTGGGCAGCCTTAATGAAAAACTGTTTTTT

D gene: -
clone size: few
J gene: TRBJ1-2
V gene: TRBV28
CDR3 protein: CASSLMNPSRRGYTF
CDR3 DNA: TGTGCCAGCAGTTTAATGAACCCCTCCAGGAGAGGCTACACCTTC

D gene: -
clone size: many
J gene: TRBJ1-5
V gene: TRBV12-3/TRBV12-4
CDR3 protein: CASSFFIRQPQHF
CDR3 DNA: TGTGCCAGCAGTTTTTTTATTCGTCAGCCCCAGCATTTT

D gene: -
clone size: -
J gene: TRBJ1-1
V gene: TRBV10-3
CDR3 protein: CAISESIQGLRNTEAFF
CDR3 DNA: TGTGCCATCAGTGAGTCGATCCAGGGTTTACGGAACACTGAAGCTTTCTTT

D gene: -
clone size: -
J gene: TRBJ1-6
V gene: TRBV11-2
CDR3 protein: CASSWTDANSPLHF
CDR3 DNA: TGTGCCAGCAGCTGGACAGATGCCAATTCACCCCTCCACTTT

D gene: -
clone size: -
J gene: TRBJ2-6
V gene: TRBV27
CDR3 protein: CASSFGSGANVLTF
CDR3 DNA: TGTGCCAGCAGTTTCGGGTCTGGGGCCAACGTCCTGACTTTC

D gene: -
clone size: -
J gene: TRBJ1-4
V gene: TRBV30
CDR3 protein: CAWSAFAGLREKLFF
CDR3 DNA: TGTGCCTGGAGTGCTTTCGCGGGGCTCCGAGAAAAACTGTTTTTT

D gene: -
clone size: few
J gene: TRBJ1-6
V gene: TRBV12-3/TRBV12-4
CDR3 protein: CASSLGSPPNSPLHF
CDR3 DNA: TGTGCCAGCAGTTTAGGGTCCCCACCTAATTCACCCCTCCACTTT

D gene: -
clone size: -
J gene: TRBJ1-5
V gene: TRBV18
CDR3 protein: CASSPVDSNQPQHF
CDR3 DNA: TGTGCCAGCTCACCAGTGGATAGCAATCAGCCCCAGCATTTT